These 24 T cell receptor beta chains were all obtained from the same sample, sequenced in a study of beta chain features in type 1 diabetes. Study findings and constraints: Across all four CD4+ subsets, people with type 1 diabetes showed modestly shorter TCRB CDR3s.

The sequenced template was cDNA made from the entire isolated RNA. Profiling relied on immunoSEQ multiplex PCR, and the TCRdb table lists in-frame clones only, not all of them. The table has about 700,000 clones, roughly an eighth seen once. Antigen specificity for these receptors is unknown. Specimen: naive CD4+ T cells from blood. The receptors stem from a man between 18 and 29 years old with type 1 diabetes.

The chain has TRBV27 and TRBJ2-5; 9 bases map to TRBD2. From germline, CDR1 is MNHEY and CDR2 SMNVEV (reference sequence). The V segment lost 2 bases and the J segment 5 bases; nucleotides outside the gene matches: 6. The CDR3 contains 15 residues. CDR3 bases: TGTGCCAGCAGTTTAACCCCTAGCGGGGCGGAGACCCAGTACTTC. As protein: CASSLTPSGAETQYF.

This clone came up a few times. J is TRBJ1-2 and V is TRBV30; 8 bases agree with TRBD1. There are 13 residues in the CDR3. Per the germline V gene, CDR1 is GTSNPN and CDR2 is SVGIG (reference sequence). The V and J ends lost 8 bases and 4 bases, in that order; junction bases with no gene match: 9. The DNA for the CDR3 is TGTGCCGCCTTCGACAGGGGATTCTATGGCTACACCTTC. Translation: CAAFDRGFYGYTF.

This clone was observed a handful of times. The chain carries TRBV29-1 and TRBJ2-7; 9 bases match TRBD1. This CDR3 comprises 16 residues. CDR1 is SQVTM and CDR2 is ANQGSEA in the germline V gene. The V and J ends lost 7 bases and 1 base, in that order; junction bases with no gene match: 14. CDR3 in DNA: TGCAGCGCCGGGGGGACGGGACAGGGTAAATCCTACGAGCAGTACTTC. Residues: CSAGGTGQGKSYEQYF.

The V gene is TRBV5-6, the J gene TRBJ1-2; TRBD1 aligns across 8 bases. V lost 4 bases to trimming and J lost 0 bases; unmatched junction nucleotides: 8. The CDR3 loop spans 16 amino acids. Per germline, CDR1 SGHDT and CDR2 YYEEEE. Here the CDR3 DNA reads TGTGCCAGCAGCAAGGACAGGGCCCCTGCTAACTATGGCTACACCTTC. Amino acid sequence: CASSKDRAPANYGYTF.

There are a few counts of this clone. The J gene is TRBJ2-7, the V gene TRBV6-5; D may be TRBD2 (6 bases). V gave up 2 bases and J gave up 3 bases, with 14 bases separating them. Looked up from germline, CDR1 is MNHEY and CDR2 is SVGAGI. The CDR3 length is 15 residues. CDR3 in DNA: TGTGCCAGCAGTTACGTGGCAGGAGGGGACTACGAGCAGTACTTC. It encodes CASSYVAGGDYEQYF.

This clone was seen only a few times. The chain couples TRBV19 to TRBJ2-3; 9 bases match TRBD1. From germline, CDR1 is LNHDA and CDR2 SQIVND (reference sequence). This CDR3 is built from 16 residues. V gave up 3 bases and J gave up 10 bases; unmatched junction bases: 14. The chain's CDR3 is CASSMRGTGLGLAQYF. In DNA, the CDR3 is TGTGCCAGTAGTATGAGGGGGACAGGGTTGGGTTTAGCGCAGTATTTT.

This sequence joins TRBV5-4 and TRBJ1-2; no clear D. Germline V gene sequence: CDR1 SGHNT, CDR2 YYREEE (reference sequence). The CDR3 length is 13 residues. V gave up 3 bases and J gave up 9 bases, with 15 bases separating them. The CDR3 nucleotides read TGTGCCAGCAGCTCCGACGGGCAAGGAAGCTACACCTTC. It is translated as CASSSDGQGSYTF.

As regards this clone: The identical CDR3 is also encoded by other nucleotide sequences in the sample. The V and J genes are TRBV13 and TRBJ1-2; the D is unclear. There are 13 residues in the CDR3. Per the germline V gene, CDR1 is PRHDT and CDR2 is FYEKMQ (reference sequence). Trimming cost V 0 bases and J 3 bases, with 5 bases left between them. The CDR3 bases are TGTGCCAGCAGCTTAGGACGGTACTATGGCTACACCTTC. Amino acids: CASSLGRYYGYTF. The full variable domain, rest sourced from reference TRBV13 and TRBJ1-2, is AAGVIQSPRHLIKEKRETATLKCYPIPRHDTVYWYQQGPGQDPQFLISFYEKMQSDKGSIPDRFSAQQFSDYHSELNMSSLELGDSALYFCASSLGRYYGYTFGSGTRLTVV.

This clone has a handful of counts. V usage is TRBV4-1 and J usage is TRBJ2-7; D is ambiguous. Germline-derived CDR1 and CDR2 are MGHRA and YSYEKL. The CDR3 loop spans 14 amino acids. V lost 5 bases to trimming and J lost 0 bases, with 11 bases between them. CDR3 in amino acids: CASSAQRSSYEQYF. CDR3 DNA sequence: TGCGCCAGCAGCGCACAGAGGAGCTCCTACGAGCAGTACTTC.

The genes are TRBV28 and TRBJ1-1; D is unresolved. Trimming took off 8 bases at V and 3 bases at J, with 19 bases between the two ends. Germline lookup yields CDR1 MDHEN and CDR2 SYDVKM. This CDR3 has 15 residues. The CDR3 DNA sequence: TGTGCCAGCTTCTCCGGGTCTTCCTATGACACTGAAGCTTTCTTT. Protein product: CASFSGSSYDTEAFF.

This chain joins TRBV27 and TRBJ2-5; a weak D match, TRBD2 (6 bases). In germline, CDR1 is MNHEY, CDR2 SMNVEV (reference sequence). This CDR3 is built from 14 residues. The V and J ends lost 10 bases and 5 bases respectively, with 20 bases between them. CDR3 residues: CATSMLGGWETQYF. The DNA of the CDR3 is TGTGCCACGAGTATGTTGGGGGGTTGGGAGACCCAGTACTTC.

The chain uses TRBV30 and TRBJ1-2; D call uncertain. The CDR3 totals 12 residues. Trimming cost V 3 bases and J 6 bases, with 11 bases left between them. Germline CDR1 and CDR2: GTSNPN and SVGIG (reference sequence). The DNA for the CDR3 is TGTGCCTGGAGGAGGACCCCCGATGGCTACACCTTC. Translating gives CAWRRTPDGYTF.

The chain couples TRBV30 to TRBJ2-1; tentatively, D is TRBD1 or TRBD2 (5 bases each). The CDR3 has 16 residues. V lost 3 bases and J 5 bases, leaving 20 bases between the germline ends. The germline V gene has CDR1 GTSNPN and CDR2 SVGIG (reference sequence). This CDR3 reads CAWRVPGPSTNNEQFF. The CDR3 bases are TGTGCCTGGAGGGTTCCGGGACCGTCCACTAACAATGAGCAGTTCTTC. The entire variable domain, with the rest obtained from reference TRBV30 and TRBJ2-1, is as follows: SQTIHQWPATLVQPVGSPLSLECTVEGTSNPNLYWYRQAAGRGLQLLFYSVGIGQISSEVPQNLSASRPQDRQFILSSKKLLLSDSGFYLCAWRVPGPSTNNEQFFGPGTRLTVL.

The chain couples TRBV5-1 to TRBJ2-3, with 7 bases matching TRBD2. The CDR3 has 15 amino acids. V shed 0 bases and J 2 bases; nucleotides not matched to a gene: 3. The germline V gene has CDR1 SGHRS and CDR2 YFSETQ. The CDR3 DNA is TGCGCCAGCAGCTTGGCGGGGGGAACCACAGATACGCAGTATTTT. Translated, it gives CASSLAGGTTDTQYF.

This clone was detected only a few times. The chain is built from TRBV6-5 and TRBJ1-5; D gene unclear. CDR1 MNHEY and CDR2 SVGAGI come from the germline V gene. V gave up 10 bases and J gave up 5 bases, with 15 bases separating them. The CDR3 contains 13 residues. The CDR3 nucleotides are TGTGCCATCAGGTTCACAGAGGATCAGCCCCAGCATTTT. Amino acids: CAIRFTEDQPQHF.

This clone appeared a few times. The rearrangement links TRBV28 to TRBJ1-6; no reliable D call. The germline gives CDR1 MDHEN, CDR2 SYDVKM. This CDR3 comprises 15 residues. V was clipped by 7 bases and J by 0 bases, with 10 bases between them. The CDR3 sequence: CASIQGSSYNSPLHF. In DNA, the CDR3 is TGTGCCAGCATACAAGGGAGCTCCTATAATTCACCCCTCCACTTT.

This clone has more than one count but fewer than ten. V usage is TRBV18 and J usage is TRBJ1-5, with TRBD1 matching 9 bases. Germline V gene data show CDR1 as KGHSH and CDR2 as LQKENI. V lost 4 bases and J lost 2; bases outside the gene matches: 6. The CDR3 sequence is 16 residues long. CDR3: CASSQGGDRGNQPQHF. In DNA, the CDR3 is TGTGCCAGCTCACAAGGAGGGGACAGGGGCAATCAGCCCCAGCATTTT. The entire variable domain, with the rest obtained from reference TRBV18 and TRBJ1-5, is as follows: NAGVMQNPRHLVRRRGQEARLRCSPMKGHSHVYWYRQLPEEGLKFMVYLQKENIIDESGMPKERFSAEFPKEGPSILRIQQVVRGDSAAYFCASSQGGDRGNQPQHFGDGTRLSIL.

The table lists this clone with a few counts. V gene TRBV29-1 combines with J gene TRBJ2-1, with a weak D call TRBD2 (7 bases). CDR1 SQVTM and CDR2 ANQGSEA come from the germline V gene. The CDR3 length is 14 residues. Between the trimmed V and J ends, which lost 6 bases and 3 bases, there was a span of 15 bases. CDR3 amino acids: CSVTLGGLYNEQFF. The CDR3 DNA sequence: TGCAGCGTCACCCTGGGGGGGCTCTACAATGAGCAGTTCTTC.

The DNA of the CDR3 is TGTGCCAGCAGTGAAGTGGGGACACGCAAGTCGAGGACTGAAGCTTTCTTT. It yields the protein CASSEVGTRKSRTEAFF. The chain employs TRBV2 and TRBJ1-1, with a possible D match to TRBD1 (6 bases). CDR1 is SNHLY and CDR2 is FYNNEI in the germline V gene. The CDR3 loop spans 17 amino acids. The V end was cut by 1 base, the J end by 5 bases, with 20 bases between. The complete variable domain, with remaining parts taken from reference TRBV2 and TRBJ1-1, reads EPEVTQTPSHQVTQMGQEVILRCVPISNHLYFYWYRQILGQKVEFLVSFYNNEISEKSEIFDDQFSVERPDGSNFTLKIRSTKLEDSAMYFCASSEVGTRKSRTEAFFGQGTRLTVV.

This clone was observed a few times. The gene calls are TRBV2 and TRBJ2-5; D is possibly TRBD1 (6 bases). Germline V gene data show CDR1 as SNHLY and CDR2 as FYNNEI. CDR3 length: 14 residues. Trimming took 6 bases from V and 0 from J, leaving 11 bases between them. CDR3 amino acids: CASRDSSNQETQYF. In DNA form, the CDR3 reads TGTGCCAGCAGGGACAGTTCCAACCAAGAGACCCAGTACTTC.

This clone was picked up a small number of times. In DNA, the CDR3 is TGTGCCAGCAGCTTAAGCAGCGGGGCGGGGGTTTACAATGAGCAGTTCTTC. This codes for CASSLSSGAGVYNEQFF. J is TRBJ2-1 and V is TRBV13, with 7 positions matching TRBD2. The length of the CDR3 is 17 residues. The germline gives CDR1 PRHDT, CDR2 FYEKMQ (reference sequence). The junction had 11 bases not matched to a gene; V was cut back by 2 bases and J by 4 bases.

CDR3 sequence: CASSGTSGPSYEQYF. The DNA of the CDR3 is TGTGCCAGCAGTGGGACTAGCGGGCCTTCCTACGAGCAGTACTTC. V gene TRBV6-6 combines with J gene TRBJ2-7; 12 bases match TRBD2. Trimming took 5 bases from V and 1 from J; bases not matched to a gene: 3. Per the germline V gene, CDR1 is MNHNY and CDR2 is SVGAGI (reference sequence). The CDR3 totals 15 residues.

The DNA for the CDR3 is TGTGCCACTGCACAACGGCTCGGCGAGACCCAGTACTTC. Protein: CATAQRLGETQYF. The V gene is TRBV15, the J gene TRBJ2-5; unclear D gene. Trimming shortened V by 9 bases and J by 5 bases, and 16 bases separated the two germline ends. CDR1 and CDR2 (germline): LNHNV, YYDKDF (reference sequence). The CDR3 covers 13 residues.

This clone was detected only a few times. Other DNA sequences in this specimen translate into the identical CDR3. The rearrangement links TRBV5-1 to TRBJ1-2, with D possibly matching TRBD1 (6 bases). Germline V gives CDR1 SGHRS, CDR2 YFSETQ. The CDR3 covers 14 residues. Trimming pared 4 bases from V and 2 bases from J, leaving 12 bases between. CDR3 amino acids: CASSIDRSNYGYTF. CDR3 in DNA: TGCGCCAGCAGCATAGACAGGTCCAACTATGGCTACACCTTC.